This T cell receptor (beta chain) was sequenced for a study of OX40 agonist ivuxolimab in advanced cancers. This CDR3 region has 12 residues. Germline CDR1 reads SGHTA; CDR2 reads FQGNSA. V was shortened by 1 base and J by 10 bases, with 8 bases between the two germline ends. Measured with immunoSEQ multiplex PCR; TCRdb has only the in-frame clones, and not every one. Among about 55,000 clones listed, approximately 86% were seen once. In this sample, this clone turned up once. This clonotype originated in an adult with an advanced solid tumor such as melanoma, head and neck, liver or kidney cancer. This specimen consisted of CD4+ or CD8+ T cells sorted from blood, obtained in a trial of the OX40 agonist ivuxolimab. This chain uses TRBV7-2 with TRBJ2-1; D unresolved. As DNA, the CDR3 is TGTGCCAGCAGCTTAGTCTTAGTCGAGCAGTTCTTC. Its translation is CASSLVLVEQFF.